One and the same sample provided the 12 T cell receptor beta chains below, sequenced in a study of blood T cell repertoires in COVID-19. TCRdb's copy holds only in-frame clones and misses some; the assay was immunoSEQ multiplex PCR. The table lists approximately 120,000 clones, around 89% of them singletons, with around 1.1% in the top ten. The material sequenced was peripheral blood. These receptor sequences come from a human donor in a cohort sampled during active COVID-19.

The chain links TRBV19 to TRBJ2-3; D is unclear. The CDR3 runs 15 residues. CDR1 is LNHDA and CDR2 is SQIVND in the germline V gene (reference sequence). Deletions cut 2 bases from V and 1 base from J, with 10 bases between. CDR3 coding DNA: TGTGCCAGTAGTATAACAGAGTCGCGCACAGATACGCAGTATTTT. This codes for CASSITESRTDTQYF. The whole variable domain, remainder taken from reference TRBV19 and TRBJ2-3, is DGGITQSPKYLFRKEGQNVTLSCEQNLNHDAMYWYRQDPGQGLRLIYYSQIVNDFQKGDIAEGYSVSREKKESFPLTVTSAQKNPTAFYLCASSITESRTDTQYFGPGTRLTVL.

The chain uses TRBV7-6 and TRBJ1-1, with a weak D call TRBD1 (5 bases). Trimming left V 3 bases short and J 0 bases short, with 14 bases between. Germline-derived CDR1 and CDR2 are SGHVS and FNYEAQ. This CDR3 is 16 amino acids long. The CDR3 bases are TGTGCCAGCAGCTTCTCAGGGCGTTTGGTGAACACTGAAGCTTTCTTT. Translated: CASSFSGRLVNTEAFF.

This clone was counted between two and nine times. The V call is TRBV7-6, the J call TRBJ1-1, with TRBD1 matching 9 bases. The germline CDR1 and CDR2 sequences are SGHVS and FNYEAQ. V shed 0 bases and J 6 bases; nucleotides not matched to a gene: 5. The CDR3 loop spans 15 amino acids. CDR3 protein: CASSLAGQGRPEAFF. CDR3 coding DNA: TGTGCCAGCAGCTTAGCCGGACAGGGGAGGCCTGAAGCTTTCTTT.

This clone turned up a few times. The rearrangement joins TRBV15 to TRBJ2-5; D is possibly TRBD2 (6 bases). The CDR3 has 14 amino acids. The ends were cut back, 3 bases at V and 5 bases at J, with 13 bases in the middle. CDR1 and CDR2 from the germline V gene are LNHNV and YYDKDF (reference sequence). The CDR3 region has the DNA TGTGCCACCAGCAGCAAGACTAGGGTCGAGACCCAGTACTTC. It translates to CATSSKTRVETQYF.

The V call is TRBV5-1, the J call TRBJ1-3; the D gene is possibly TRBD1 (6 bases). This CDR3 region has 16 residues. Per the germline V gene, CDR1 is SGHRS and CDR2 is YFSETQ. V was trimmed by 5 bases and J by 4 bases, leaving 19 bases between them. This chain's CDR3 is CASSYQGSLGGNTIYF. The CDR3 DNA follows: TGCGCCAGCAGTTATCAGGGGAGTTTGGGAGGAAACACCATATATTTT.

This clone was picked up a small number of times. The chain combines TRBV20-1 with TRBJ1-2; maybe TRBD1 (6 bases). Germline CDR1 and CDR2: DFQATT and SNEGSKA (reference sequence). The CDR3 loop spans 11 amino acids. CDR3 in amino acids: CGLGGPYGYTF. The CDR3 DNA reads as TGCGGACTTGGGGGCCCCTATGGCTACACCTTC.

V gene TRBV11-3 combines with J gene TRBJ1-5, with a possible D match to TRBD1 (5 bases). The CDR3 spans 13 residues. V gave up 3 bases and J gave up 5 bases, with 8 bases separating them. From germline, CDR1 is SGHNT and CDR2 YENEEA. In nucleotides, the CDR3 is TGTGCCAGCAGCTTGGGGGGACATCAGCCCCAGCATTTT. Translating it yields CASSLGGHQPQHF.

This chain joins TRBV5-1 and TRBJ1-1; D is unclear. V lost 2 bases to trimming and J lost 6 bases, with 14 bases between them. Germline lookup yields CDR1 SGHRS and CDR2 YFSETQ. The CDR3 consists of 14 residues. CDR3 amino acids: CASSFGEGRPEAFF. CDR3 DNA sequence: TGCGCCAGCAGCTTCGGGGAAGGAAGGCCTGAAGCTTTCTTT.

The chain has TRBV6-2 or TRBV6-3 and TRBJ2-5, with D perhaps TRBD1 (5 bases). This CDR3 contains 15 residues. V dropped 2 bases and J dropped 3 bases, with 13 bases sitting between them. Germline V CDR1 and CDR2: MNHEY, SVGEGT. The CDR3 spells CASSYGGAYEETQYF. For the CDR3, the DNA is TGTGCCAGCAGTTACGGTGGGGCATATGAAGAGACCCAGTACTTC.

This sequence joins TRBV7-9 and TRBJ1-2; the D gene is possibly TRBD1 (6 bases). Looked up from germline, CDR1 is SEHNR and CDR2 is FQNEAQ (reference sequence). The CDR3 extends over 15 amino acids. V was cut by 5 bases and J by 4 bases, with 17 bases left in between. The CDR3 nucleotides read TGTGCCAGCAGCGGAAACAGGGACAATAGCTATGGCTACACCTTC. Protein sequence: CASSGNRDNSYGYTF.

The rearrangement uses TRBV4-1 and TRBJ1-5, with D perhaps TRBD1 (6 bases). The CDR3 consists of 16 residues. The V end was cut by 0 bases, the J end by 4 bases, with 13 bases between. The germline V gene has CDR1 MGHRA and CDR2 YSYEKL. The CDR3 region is CASSQDWGHRNQPQHF. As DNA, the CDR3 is TGCGCCAGCAGCCAAGATTGGGGGCATCGGAATCAGCCCCAGCATTTT.

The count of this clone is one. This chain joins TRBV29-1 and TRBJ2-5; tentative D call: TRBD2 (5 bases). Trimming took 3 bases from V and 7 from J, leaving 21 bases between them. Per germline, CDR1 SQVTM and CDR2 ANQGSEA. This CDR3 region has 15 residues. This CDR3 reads CSVDMGGGSLWTQYF. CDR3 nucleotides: TGCAGCGTTGATATGGGTGGTGGGAGCCTTTGGACCCAGTACTTC.